The text below deals with one T cell receptor (beta chain). Its antigen is unknown. The entry originates in a study of Ad26.COV2.S vaccination and SARS-CoV-2 variants. Study at large: Into the muscle, Ad26.COV2.S was dosed once or twice, 56 days apart. Points from the study as a whole: Quantification of TCR breadth and depth may have yielded underestimates of total T cell responses. Individuals receiving vaccine had higher spike-specific TCR breadth than placebo recipients did. Non-spike TCR breadth was similar in vaccine and placebo recipients.

Treatment specified: roughly 20 received Ad26.COV2.S at low or high dose, single or two shots; roughly five received placebo; per-sample allocation not given. Sampling was performed 63 days after the first vaccine or placebo injection. Profiled with immunoSEQ multiplex PCR; TCRdb holds only in-frame clones, not every one. The data hold 300,000 to 350,000 clones, with 86% observed a single time. CDR3 size: 15 residues. Trimming took off 1 base at V and 4 bases at J, with 13 bases between the two ends. The germline V gene encodes CDR1 LGHDT and CDR2 YNNKEL (reference sequence). V usage is TRBV3-1 (or the pseudogene TRBV3-2) and J usage is TRBJ1-1, with D tentatively TRBD1 (5 bases). This clonotype was obtained from a person aged 18-65 years who received the Ad26.COV2.S COVID-19 vaccine or a placebo. Specimen: peripheral blood, collected in a trial of Ad26.COV2.S vaccine versus placebo. Here the CDR3 reads CASSQGGSRVTEAFF. CDR3 DNA sequence: TGTGCCAGCAGCCAAGGGGGCAGTCGCGTCACTGAAGCTTTCTTT.